The entry below gives a single T cell receptor (gamma chain) sequence along with its context. Its recognized antigen is unknown. For this DNA, TCRdb reports the protein of a much larger clone, which diverges at residue 15, most likely from a read error; the protein presented here is translated directly from the DNA. The sample originates from a study of fetal and pediatric gammadelta thymocytes (dated 2022 in TCRdb). Background on the whole study: To strengthen a single-cell study of gammadelta thymocyte development, the researchers used bulk gammadelta thymocyte repertoires that mixed previously published data with newly generated, unpublished data. The bulk gammadelta thymocyte repertoire set covered around 10 subjects in total, 3 fetal thymus donors and 7 pediatric thymus donors. The bulk gammadelta thymocyte repertoires combined unpublished data with previously published data (refs 27,28). Bulk TCR repertoire data were included to raise the number of subjects and reinforce the CDR3 publicity analysis. Results and caveats for the whole study, not just this receptor: Compared with post-natal repertoires, fetal gammadelta thymocyte repertoires were previously reported to be enriched for TRDV2, TRGV8 and TRGV9 usage, low N additions and public CDR3s.

According to the germline V gene, CDR1 reads VENAVY and CDR2 reads YDSYNSRV. The CDR3 sequence holds 17 residues, the cysteine and phenylalanine included. The DNA shown is the 51-base CDR3, in frame from base 1. Staining of thymocytes was performed with Zombie NIR viability dye and with antibodies against CD3 (UCHT1), TCRgammadelta (11F2), TCRVgamma9 (IMMU360) and TCRVdelta2 (IMMU389). Bulk TRD and TRG CDR3 repertoires were produced separately from sorted Vgamma9Vdelta2 and nonVgamma9Vdelta2 gammadelta thymocytes taken from human fetal and pediatric thymuses. Children undergoing cardiac surgery in Belgium were the source of the pediatric thymus tissue. The pediatric thymus donors included in the study ranged in age from about 1 to 11 years. Thymic cell suspensions were made from fetal and post-natal thymuses as previously described. NonVgamma9Vdelta2 thymocytes were sorted as CD3+ gammadeltaTCR+ cells that did not have the Vgamma9+Vdelta2+ phenotype. A FACS Aria III cell sorter (BD Biosciences) was used to carry out the cell sorting.

Sequencing was performed on an Illumina MiSeq. In the authors' own workflow: For publicity analysis, the Vgamma9Vdelta2 and nonVgamma9Vdelta2 bulk CDR3 files were merged for each subject into one combined repertoire per subject. CDR3 publicity was given a score from 0 to 19 by checking each amino acid sequence across 9 single-cell datasets and 9 to 10 bulk repertoires with base R and dplyr. TCRdb called clones afresh from the public reads with CATT; identical DNA rows were later merged. The V and J calls shown here were made by TCRdb, not taken from the authors' results. This sample holds 200 to 250 gamma-chain clones; roughly 3.1% were observed only once. The ten largest clones capture under 75% of the sample.

The sample consisted of non-Vgamma9Vdelta2 gamma-delta T cells from the thymus. The label giving this sample's cell subset or site can be read as: CD3+gammadeltaTCR+ thymocytes not co-expressing Vgamma9 and Vdelta2. The receptor was isolated from a child who underwent cardiac surgery and was recorded as healthy. The V gene call reads TRGV8; no J gene was called. The sequenced DNA: TGTGCCACCTGGGATAGGCCTCGGGAGTTGGGCAAAAAAATCGAGGTATTT. This sequence encodes CATWDRPRELGKKIEVF.